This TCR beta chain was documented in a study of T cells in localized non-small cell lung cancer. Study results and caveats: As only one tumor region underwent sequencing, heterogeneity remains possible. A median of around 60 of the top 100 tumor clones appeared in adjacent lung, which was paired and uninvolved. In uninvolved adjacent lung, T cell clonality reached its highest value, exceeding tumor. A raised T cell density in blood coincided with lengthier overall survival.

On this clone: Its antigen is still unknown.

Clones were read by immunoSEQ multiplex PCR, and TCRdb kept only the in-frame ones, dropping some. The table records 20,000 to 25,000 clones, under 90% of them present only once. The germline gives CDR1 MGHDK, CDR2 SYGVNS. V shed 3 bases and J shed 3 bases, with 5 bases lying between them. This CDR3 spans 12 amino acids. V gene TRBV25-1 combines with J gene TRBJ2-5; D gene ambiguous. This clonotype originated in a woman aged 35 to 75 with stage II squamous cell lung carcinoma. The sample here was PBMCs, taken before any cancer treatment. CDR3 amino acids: CASSDPKETQYF. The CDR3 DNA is TGTGCCAGCAGTGACCCTAAAGAGACCCAGTACTTC.